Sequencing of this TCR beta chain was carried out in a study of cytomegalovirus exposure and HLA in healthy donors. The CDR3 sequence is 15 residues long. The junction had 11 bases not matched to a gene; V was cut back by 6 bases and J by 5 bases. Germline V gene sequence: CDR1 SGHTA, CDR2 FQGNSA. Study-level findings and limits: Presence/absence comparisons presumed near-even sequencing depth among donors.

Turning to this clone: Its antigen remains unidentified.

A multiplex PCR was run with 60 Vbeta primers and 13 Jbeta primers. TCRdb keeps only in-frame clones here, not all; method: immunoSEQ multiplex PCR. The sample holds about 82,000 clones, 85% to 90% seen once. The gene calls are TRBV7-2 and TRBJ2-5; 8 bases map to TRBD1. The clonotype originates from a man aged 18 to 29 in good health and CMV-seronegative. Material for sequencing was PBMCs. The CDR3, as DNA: TGTGCCAGCAGTTCACAGGGGGTCCATCAGGAGACCCAGTACTTC. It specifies CASSSQGVHQETQYF.